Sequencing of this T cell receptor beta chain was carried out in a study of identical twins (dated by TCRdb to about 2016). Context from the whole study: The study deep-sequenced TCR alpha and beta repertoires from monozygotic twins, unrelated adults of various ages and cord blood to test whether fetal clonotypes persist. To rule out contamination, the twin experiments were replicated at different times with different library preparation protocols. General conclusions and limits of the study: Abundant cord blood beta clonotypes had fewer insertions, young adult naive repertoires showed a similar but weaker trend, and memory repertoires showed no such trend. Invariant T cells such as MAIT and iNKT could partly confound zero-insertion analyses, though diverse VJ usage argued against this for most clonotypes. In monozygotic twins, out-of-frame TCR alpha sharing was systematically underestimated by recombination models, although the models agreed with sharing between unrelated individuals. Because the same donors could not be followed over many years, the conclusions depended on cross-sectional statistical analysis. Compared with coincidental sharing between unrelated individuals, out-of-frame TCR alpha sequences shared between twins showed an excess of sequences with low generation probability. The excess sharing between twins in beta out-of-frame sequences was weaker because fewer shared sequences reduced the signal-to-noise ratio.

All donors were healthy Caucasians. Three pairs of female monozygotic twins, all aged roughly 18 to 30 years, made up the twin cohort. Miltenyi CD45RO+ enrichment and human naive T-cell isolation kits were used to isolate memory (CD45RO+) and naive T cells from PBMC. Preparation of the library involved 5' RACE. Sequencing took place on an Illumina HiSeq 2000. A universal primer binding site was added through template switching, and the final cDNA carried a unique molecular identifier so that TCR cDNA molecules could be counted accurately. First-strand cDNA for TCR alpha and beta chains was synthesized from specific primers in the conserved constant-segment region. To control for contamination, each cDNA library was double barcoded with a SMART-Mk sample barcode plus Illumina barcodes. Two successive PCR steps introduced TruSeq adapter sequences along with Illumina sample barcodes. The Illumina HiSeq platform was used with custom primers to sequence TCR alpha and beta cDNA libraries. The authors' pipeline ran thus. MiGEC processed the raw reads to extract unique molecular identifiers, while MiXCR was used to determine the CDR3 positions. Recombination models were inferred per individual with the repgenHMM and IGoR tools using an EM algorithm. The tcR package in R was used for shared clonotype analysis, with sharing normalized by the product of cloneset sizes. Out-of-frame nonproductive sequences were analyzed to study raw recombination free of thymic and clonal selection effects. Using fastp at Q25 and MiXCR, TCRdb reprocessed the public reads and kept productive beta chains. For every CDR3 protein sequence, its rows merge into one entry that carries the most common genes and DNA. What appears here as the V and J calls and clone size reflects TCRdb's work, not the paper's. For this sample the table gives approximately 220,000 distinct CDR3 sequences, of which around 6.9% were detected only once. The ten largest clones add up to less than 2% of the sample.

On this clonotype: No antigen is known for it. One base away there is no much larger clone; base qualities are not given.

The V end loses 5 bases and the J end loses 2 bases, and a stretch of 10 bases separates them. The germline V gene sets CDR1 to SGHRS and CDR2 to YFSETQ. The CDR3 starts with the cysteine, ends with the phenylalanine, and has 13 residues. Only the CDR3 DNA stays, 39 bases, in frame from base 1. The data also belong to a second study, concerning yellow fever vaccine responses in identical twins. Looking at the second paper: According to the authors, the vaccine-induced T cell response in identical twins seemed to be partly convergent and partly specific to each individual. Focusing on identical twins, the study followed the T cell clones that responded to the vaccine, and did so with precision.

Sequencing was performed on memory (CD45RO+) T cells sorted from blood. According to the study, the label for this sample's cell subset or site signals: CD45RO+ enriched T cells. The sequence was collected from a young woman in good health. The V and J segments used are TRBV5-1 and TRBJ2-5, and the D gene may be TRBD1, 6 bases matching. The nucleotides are TGCGCCAGCAGGCTGGGACAACAAGAGACCCAGTACTTC. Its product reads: CASRLGQQETQYF.